This TCR beta chain emerged from a study of cytomegalovirus exposure and HLA in healthy donors. PCR amplification relied on 60 Vbeta primers (plus 13 Jbeta primers). Authors' methods: Roughly 12 million of about 80 million unique TCR beta chains were shared, per a later count. Generated by immunoSEQ multiplex PCR, the TCRdb table keeps only in-frame clones and is missing some. V and J calls and clone size are as listed in that table; D and trimming were resolved from the DNA. The sample consists of some 180,000 clones, 82% of them appearing once. Nominally healthy donors were sampled, though unrecorded immune exposures were likely. Concerning this clone itself: What it binds is not known.

Findings and caveats of the study: Cytomegalovirus-associated TCR beta chains were listed, numbering 150 to 200. Accurate prediction of HLA-A and HLA-B alleles (for most subjects) was reportedly achieved from TCR beta sequences.

This CDR3 comprises 15 residues. The germline CDR1 and CDR2 sequences are SEHNR and FQNEAQ (reference sequence). Trimming took 5 bases from V and 2 from J; bases not matched to a gene: 9. This receptor was taken from a man between 35 and 55 years old in good health and CMV-seronegative. The chain links TRBV7-9 to TRBJ2-7, with TRBD1 identical over 7 bases. Sequencing was done on a sample of PBMCs. The CDR3 loop reads CASSLDRVTAYEQYF. The CDR3 coding sequence is TGTGCCAGCAGCCTTGACAGGGTAACTGCCTACGAGCAGTACTTC.